This T cell receptor (beta chain) was sequenced during a study of long-term antiretroviral therapy in people with HIV. Study-wide findings and caveats: Transplant donor controls retained higher diversity, though diversity increased after ART.

Investigators performed immunoSEQ version v3.0 at survey level. The data were produced by immunoSEQ multiplex PCR, yet TCRdb's version contains in-frame clones alone and is incomplete. The sample records 35,000 to 40,000 clones, roughly 88% being singletons. The germline gives CDR1 SGHDT, CDR2 YYEEEE. The CDR3 loop spans 15 amino acids. V gave up 2 bases and J gave up 2 bases; unmatched junction bases: 6. In regard to this clone: Antigen unknown.

The chain links TRBV5-6 to TRBJ1-1; 7 positions match TRBD1. The sample here was unsorted PBMCs, taken 2.2 years after starting antiretroviral therapy. This clonotype was obtained from a man aged 18 to 29 with HIV. The CDR3 DNA follows: TGTGCCAGCAGCTTAGCCGGACAGGCCAACACTGAAGCTTTCTTT. Translating gives CASSLAGQANTEAFF.